Each of the 4 T cell receptor beta chains below was sequenced from the same sample in a study of shared clonotypes between healthy human individuals. Repertoires were generated with immunoSEQ multiplex PCR, while TCRdb's copy carries only in-frame clones and drops some. The sample yields approximately 500,000 clones, almost 97% seen once. What was sequenced was naive CD4+ T cells sorted from blood. The subset: CD45RA+ positively selected. These receptors were obtained from a woman in her twenties or thirties in good health.

This clone was found once. The same CDR3 is also encoded by other DNA sequences in this sample. V is TRBV2 and J is TRBJ2-7; TRBD1 agrees at 9 bases. Trimming removed 4 bases from V and 4 bases from J; junction bases left unmatched: 8. CDR1 is SNHLY, CDR2 FYNNEI, per germline. The CDR3 contains 15 residues. CDR3 residues: CASSGRQGGMYEQYF. Here the CDR3 DNA reads TGTGCCAGCAGTGGGCGACAGGGGGGAATGTACGAGCAGTACTTC. Full variable domain (remainder filled in from reference TRBV2 and TRBJ2-7): EPEVTQTPSHQVTQMGQEVILRCVPISNHLYFYWYRQILGQKVEFLVSFYNNEISEKSEIFDDQFSVERPDGSNFTLKIRSTKLEDSAMYFCASSGRQGGMYEQYFGPGTRLTVT.

The genes are TRBV28 and TRBJ2-7; D is uncertain. The V gene's germline CDR1 is MDHEN and CDR2 SYDVKM. V was cut by 5 bases and J by 2 bases, with 10 bases left in between. The CDR3 consists of 13 residues. The CDR3 nucleotides are TGTGCCAGCAGTCCACCCTCCCCCTACGAGCAGTACTTC. It specifies CASSPPSPYEQYF.

The rearrangement uses TRBV6-1 and TRBJ2-2; 7 bases are shared with TRBD1. The V gene end was trimmed by 8 bases and the J gene end by 2 bases; junction bases not matched to a gene: 8. The CDR3 is 15 amino acids. Germline V gene sequence: CDR1 MNHNS, CDR2 SASEGT. The CDR3 sequence is CASETGQDNTGELFF. The DNA of the CDR3 is TGTGCCAGCGAAACCGGACAGGATAACACCGGGGAGCTGTTTTTT.

The CDR3 region is CASGSYTGELFF. The CDR3 nucleotides read TGTGCCAGCGGGAGCTACACCGGGGAGCTGTTTTTT. This sequence joins TRBV5-6 and TRBJ2-2; possible D gene TRBD2, 5 bases. This CDR3 has 12 amino acids. Between the trimmed V and J ends, which lost 7 bases and 3 bases, there was a span of 7 bases. Looked up from germline, CDR1 is SGHDT and CDR2 is YYEEEE.